The entry that follows covers one TCR beta chain sequence. Its specific antigen is unknown. Base qualities are not recorded, but no much larger clone differs from it by a single base. The sequencing machine was an Illumina NovaSeq 6000. TCRalpha and TCRbeta cDNA libraries were built by 5'RACE with constant-segment primers, adding sample barcodes and unique molecular identifiers. RNA was extracted from every sample with Trizol reagent. Amplification of the libraries took two PCR steps, and the second step added a second sample barcode plus Illumina TruSeq adapters. Libraries were sequenced on an Illumina NovaSeq with 2 x 150 bp paired-end reads. Regarding the original processing steps: Reads were demultiplexed and collapsed into UMI-guided consensus sequences with migec v1.2.7. Using mixcr v2.1.11, UMI consensuses were aligned to TRA and TRB V and J templates and then assembled into clonotypes. A clonotype was counted as expanded or contracted only if both edgeR and NoisET called the change significant, with noise models trained on biological replicates. edgeR calls used a false discovery rate-adjusted p below 0.01 and a log2 fold-change threshold of 1. PCA with hierarchical clustering of max-normalized trajectories of the 1000 most abundant clonotypes was used as exploratory dynamics analysis. Separately sequenced CD4+ and CD8+ repertoires were used to assign a CD4 or CD8 phenotype to each responding clone. TCRdb applied fastp at Q25 and MiXCR to the public reads, then kept only in-frame beta chains. Entries that share a CDR3 protein sequence are merged under the most common genes and DNA. The V and J calls were determined by TCRdb, not by the authors. A total of about 440,000 distinct CDR3 sequences appear in this sample, around 19% of them only once. Together, the top ten hold 7.5% to 9.5% of the sample.

This sample was included in a study of T-cell memory formation after mild COVID-19 (dated by TCRdb to the early 2020s). For the wider study: TCR sequence clusters from the two donors were found to be largely donor specific. Two young, previously healthy adult volunteers made up the cohort, one male and one female. T-cell clones expanding and contracting after mild COVID-19 in two donors were tracked by longitudinal TCRalpha and TCRbeta repertoire sequencing.

PBMCs were isolated by Ficoll-Paque density gradient centrifugation. General conclusions and limits of the study: SARS-CoV-2 specificity of the second-wave clones peaking on day 37 was not confirmed. Contracting CD4+ clones turned up mainly in the CM and EM memory subsets, whereas EMRA was where CD8+ clones were enriched. Some responding clones were detected in pre-infection memory, which suggested that pre-existing cross-reactive memory T cells had joined the SARS-CoV-2 response. Only a couple of mild cases were covered by the study, and larger cohorts that include severe cases with pre-infection samples were considered necessary. From day 15 to 85, contracting clones showed balanced CD4/CD8 phenotypes, whereas a second wave of clones that expanded from day 15 to 37 leaned towards CD4+.

Germline trimming amounts to 4 bases on V and 14 bases on J, with 13 as the count of junction bases outside the gene matches. From a lookup of the germline V gene (reference sequence), CDR1 and CDR2 are DFQATT and SNEGSKA. From its cysteine to its phenylalanine, the CDR3 spans 13 amino acids. The DNA shown is the 39-base CDR3, in frame from base 1. This TCR was recovered from an adult woman who had mild COVID-19 (a few samples of this study predate the infection). The sample titles of this study are shuffled in the database, so cell type and time point are left out; the donor was told from shared clones. Sequencing was carried out using PBMCs or a T cell subset sorted from them (not recorded which). The chain joins TRBV20-1 to TRBJ2-1; the central 8 bases match TRBD2. The CDR3 amino acid sequence is: CSATSGQIRGKFF. The DNA sequence follows: TGCAGTGCTACTAGCGGGCAGATCCGAGGAAAGTTCTTC.